This T cell receptor beta chain was documented in a study of cytotoxic CD8 clonotypes in ibrutinib-treated CLL. The wider study: Samples had a mean of around 280,000 productive templates and roughly 99,000 productive rearrangements. Study observations and caveats: Researchers report that baseline clonality outpaced age-matched healthy donors and tracked circulating CD8+ T-cell counts.

Generated by immunoSEQ multiplex PCR, the TCRdb table keeps only in-frame clones and is missing some. The table lists around 70,000 clones, over 75% of them singletons. Trimming removed 1 base at V and 0 bases at J, with 17 bases between. Germline lookup yields CDR1 SSHAT and CDR2 FNYEAQ (reference sequence). CDR3 size: 18 residues. Regarding this clone: Its antigen is still unknown.

This clonotype originated in a human donor with chronic lymphocytic leukemia. The V and J genes are TRBV7-7 and TRBJ2-3; tentatively, D is TRBD1 (6 bases). The material sequenced was PBMCs, taken after 12 months of ibrutinib treatment. CDR3 in DNA: TGTGCCAGCAGCTTAGTGGTGGGACACCTTTCTAGCACAGATACGCAGTATTTT. Its translation is CASSLVVGHLSSTDTQYF.